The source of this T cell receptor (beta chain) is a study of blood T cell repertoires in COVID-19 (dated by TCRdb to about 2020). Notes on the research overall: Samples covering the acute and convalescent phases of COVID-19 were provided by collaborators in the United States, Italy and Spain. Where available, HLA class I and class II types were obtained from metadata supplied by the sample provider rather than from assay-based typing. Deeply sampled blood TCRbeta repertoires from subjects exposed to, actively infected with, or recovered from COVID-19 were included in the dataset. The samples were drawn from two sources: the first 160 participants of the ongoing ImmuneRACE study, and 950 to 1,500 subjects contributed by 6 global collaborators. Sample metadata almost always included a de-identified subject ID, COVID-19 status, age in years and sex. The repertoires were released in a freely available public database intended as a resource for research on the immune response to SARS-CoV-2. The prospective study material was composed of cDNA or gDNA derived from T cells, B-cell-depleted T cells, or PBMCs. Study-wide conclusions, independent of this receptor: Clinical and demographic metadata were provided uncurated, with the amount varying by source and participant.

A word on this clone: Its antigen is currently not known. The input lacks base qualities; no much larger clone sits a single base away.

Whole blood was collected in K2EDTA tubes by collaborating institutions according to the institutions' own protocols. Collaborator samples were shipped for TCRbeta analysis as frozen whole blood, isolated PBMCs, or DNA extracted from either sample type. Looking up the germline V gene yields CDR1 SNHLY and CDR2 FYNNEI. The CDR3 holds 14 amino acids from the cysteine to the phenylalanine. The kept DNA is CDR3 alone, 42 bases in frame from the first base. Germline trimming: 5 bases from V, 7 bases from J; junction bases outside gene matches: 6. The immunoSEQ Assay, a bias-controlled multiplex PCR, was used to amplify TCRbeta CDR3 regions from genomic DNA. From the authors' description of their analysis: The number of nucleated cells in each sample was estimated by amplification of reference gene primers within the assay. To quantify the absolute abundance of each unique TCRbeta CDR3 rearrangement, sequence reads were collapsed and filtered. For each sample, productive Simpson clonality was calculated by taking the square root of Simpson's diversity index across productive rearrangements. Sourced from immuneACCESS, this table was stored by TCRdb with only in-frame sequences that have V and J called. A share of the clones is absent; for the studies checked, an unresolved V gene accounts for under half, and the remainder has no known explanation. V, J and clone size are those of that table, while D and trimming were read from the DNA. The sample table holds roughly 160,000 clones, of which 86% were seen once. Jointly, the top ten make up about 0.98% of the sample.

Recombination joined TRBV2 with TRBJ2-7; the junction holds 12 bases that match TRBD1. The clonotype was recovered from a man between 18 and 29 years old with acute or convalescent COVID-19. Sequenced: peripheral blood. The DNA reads TGTGCCAGCAGTAGCCGGGACAGGGGGCGAGAGCAGTACTTC. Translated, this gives CASSSRDRGREQYF.